This note documents a single T cell receptor beta chain sequence. Its antigen is unknown. This record belongs to a study of CD8 T cells in ankylosing spondylitis. Points from the study as a whole: Disease-linked clones were reportedly significantly enriched in matched ankylosing spondylitis synovial fluid. Ankylosing spondylitis blood appeared to be characterized by a TCR beta motif of eight highly homologous variants.

In TCRdb, the 5' RACE reads were re-called with MiXCR into one record per CDR3 protein. The sample shows around 390,000 distinct CDR3 sequences, about a fifth of them seen only once. Sequencing was performed on blood, either unsorted or a sorted T cell fraction (not recorded which). The origin of this receptor is a male donor with ankylosing spondylitis.

The CDR3 here is CSDTLSGSTDTQYF. The CDR3 DNA sequence: TGCAGCGATACTCTTAGCGGATCCACAGATACGCAGTATTTT. This chain connects TRBV29-1 to TRBJ2-3; D perhaps matches TRBD2 (6 bases). CDR1 and CDR2 (germline): SQVTM, ANQGSEA. The V gene lost 7 bases and the J gene lost 2 bases, with 16 bases spanning the gap. The CDR3 consists of 14 residues.